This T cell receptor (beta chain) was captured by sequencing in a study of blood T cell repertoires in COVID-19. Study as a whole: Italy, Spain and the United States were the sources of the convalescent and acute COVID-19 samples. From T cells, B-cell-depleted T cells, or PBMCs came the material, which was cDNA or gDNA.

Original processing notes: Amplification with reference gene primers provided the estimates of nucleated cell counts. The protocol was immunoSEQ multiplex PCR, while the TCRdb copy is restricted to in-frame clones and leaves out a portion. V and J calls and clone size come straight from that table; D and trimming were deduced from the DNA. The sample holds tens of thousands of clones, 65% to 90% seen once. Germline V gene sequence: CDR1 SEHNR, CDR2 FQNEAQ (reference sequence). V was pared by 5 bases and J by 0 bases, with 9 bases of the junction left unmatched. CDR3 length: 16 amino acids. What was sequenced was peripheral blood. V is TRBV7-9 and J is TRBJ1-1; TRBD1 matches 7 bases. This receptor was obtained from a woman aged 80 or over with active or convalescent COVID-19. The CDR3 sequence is CASSPGQALMNTEAFF. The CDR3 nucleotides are TGTGCCAGCAGCCCCGGACAGGCCCTGATGAACACTGAAGCTTTCTTT.